This T cell receptor (beta chain) was documented in a study of read filtering for tumor transcriptome and immune sequencing. On the study more broadly: After DNase treatment, RNA was made into whole-transcriptome libraries.

From about 400 ng of RNA, a library with molecular barcoded alpha/delta and beta/gamma adaptors was made. One entry per CDR3 protein, called by TCRdb with MiXCR from the reads. The data show fewer than 45,000 distinct CDR3 sequences, about an eighth seen once. Regarding this clonotype: The antigen is not known.

General observations from the study: The sorted CD138-negative fraction was a mixed bone marrow immune population, not purified T cells.

Germline V gene sequence: CDR1 LNHDA, CDR2 SQIVND (reference sequence). The V and J ends lost 2 bases and 2 bases, in that order; junction bases with no gene match: 6. The CDR3 is 15 residues long. The sequence came from a donor at least 40 years old with multiple myeloma. The sample was a population of CD138-negative cells sorted from bone marrow. The gene calls are TRBV19 and TRBJ2-7, with 7 bases matching TRBD2. The CDR3 is CASSITGTIAYEQYF. The CDR3 DNA sequence: TGTGCCAGTAGTATAACCGGGACTATCGCCTACGAGCAGTACTTC.